The entry below describes one T cell receptor beta chain. Its antigen has not been determined. Base qualities are not at hand, and no much larger clone is one base apart. One collaborating source in Seattle enrolled patients during active infection and followed them longitudinally through the course of disease. Each collaborating institution followed its own protocols to collect whole blood in K2EDTA tubes. Collaborator samples were shipped for TCRbeta analysis as frozen whole blood, isolated PBMCs, or DNA extracted from either sample type. The data were taken from a study of blood T cell repertoires in COVID-19 (dated by TCRdb to about 2020). About the investigation overall: Collaborator samples came from the United States, Italy and Spain and covered acute and convalescent phases of COVID-19. Where available, HLA class I and class II types were obtained from metadata supplied by the sample provider rather than from assay-based typing. The material from the prospective study consisted of cDNA or gDNA derived from T cells, B-cell-depleted T cells, or PBMCs. The samples were drawn from two sources: the first 160 participants of the ongoing ImmuneRACE study, and about 1,300 subjects contributed by 6 global collaborators. The dataset comprised deeply sampled blood TCRbeta repertoires from subjects exposed to, actively infected with, or recovered from COVID-19. The repertoires were released in a freely available public database intended as a resource for research on the immune response to SARS-CoV-2. The sample metadata nearly always contained a de-identified subject ID, COVID-19 status, age in years and sex. Overall results and qualifications from the work: How much clinical and demographic metadata was included differed by source and by participant, and the metadata was provided uncurated.

The immunoSEQ Assay, a bias-controlled multiplex PCR, was used to amplify TCRbeta CDR3 regions from genomic DNA. As for the original processing: The number of nucleated cells in each sample was estimated by amplification of reference gene primers within the assay. To quantify the absolute abundance of each unique TCRbeta CDR3 rearrangement, sequence reads were collapsed and filtered. For each sample, productive Simpson clonality was calculated by taking the square root of Simpson's diversity index across productive rearrangements. The table comes from immuneACCESS by way of TCRdb, which keeps in-frame sequences with V and J called. Part of the clones is missing from these tables; in studies checked, under half for an unresolved V gene and the rest for unknown reasons. The V and J calls and the clone size are those of that table, but D and trimming were determined from the DNA. The sample table contains a few hundred thousand clones; only one count was recorded for 90% of them. Less than 3.5% of the sample comes from the top ten.

The CDR3 starts with the cysteine, ends with the phenylalanine, and has 16 residues. Kept here is only the CDR3 DNA, which spans 48 bases and is read in frame from base 1. CDR1 is given as LNHDA and CDR2 as SQIVND, both from the germline V gene (reference sequence). Unmatched junction bases come to 13, with V trimmed by 6 bases and J by 6 bases. The V and J genes are TRBV19 and TRBJ1-4; the central 7 bases match TRBD1. This sequence was found in a woman in her thirties with COVID-19, enrolled during active disease. Input material: peripheral blood. The CDR3 reads CASSDFRQGAYEKLFF. The sequence in DNA is TGTGCCAGTAGCGACTTTCGACAGGGCGCCTATGAAAAACTGTTTTTT.